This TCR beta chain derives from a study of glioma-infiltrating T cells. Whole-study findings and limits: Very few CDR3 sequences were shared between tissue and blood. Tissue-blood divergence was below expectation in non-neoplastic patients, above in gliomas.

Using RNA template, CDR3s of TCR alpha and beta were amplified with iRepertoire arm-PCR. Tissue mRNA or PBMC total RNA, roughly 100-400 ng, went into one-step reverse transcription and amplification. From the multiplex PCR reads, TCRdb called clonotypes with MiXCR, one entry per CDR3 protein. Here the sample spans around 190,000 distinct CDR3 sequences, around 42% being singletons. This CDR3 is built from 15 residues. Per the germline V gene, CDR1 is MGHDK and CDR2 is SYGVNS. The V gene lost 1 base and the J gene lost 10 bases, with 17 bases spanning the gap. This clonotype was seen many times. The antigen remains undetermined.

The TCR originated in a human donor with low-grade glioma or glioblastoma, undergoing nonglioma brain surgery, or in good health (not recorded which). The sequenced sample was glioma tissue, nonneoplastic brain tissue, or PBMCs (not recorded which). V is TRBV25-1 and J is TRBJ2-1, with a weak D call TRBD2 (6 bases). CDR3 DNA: TGTGCCAGCAGTGAATTGCCCCGGGACTCCGTCGAGCAGTTCTTC. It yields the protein CASSELPRDSVEQFF. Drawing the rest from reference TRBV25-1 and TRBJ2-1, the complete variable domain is EADIYQTPRYLVIGTGKKITLECSQTMGHDKMYWYQQDPGMELHLIHYSYGVNSTEKGDLSSESTVSRIRTEHFPLTLESARPSHTSQYLCASSELPRDSVEQFFGPGTRLTVL.